The 4 T cell receptor beta chains given below trace back to one sample, sequenced in a study of CD8 T cells in ankylosing spondylitis. TCRdb passed the 5' RACE reads through MiXCR, listing each CDR3 protein once. The top ten hold approximately 3.6% of the sample, which has about 130,000 distinct CDR3 sequences, around 9.3% seen once. Sequenced input: blood, either unsorted or a sorted T cell fraction (not recorded which). Every receptor here comes from a male donor with ankylosing spondylitis or in good health (not recorded which).

This clonotype was found many times. The V gene is TRBV5-1, the J gene TRBJ1-1; 7 positions agree with TRBD1. The germline gives CDR1 SGHRS, CDR2 YFSETQ. The CDR3 is made up of 11 amino acids. The V segment lost 4 bases and the J segment 9 bases; nucleotides outside the gene matches: 3. The CDR3 here is CASSRDSQAFF. The CDR3 region has the DNA TGCGCCAGCAGCCGGGACAGTCAAGCTTTCTTT.

The rearrangement joins TRBV20-1 to TRBJ2-4, with D perhaps matching TRBD2 (5 bases). Trimming left V 6 bases short and J 0 bases short, with 15 bases between. The CDR3 runs to 15 residues. CDR1 and CDR2 from the germline V gene are DFQATT and SNEGSKA (reference sequence). CDR3 in DNA: TGCAGTGCCGACCTAAGCGGCTTAGCCAAAAACATTCAGTACTTC. This sequence encodes CSADLSGLAKNIQYF.

This clonotype was found many times. This chain uses TRBV4-3 with TRBJ1-2; no firm D call. The CDR3 is made up of 15 amino acids. V shed 0 bases and J shed 8 bases, with 16 bases lying between them. The germline V gene has CDR1 LGHNA and CDR2 YSLEER. CDR3 residues: CASSQEFLGSAGYTF. For the CDR3, the DNA is TGCGCCAGCAGCCAAGAATTTTTAGGGTCGGCGGGCTACACCTTC.

In this sample, this clonotype turned up many times. V is TRBV24-1 and J is TRBJ2-7; 8 nucleotides match TRBD2. V lost 3 bases, J lost 1 base, and 7 bases stayed unmatched. The CDR3 has 16 residues. The V gene's germline CDR1 is KGHDR and CDR2 SFDVKD. This CDR3 is CATSDPYQRGSYEQYF. The CDR3 DNA reads as TGTGCCACCAGTGATCCGTACCAGCGGGGGTCCTACGAGCAGTACTTC.